This TCR beta chain was identified in a study of tumor-infiltrating lymphocytes in primary liver carcinoma. Study-wide findings and caveats: Tumor-adjacent and tumor-blood pairs shared less of their repertoires than tumor region pairs shared. Tumor top-250-clone fractions significantly exceeded those of blood (p = 0.039).

As regards this clonotype: Its target is not known.

Priming with a constant-region primer yielded TCR beta cDNA from approximately 500 ng total RNA. Each TCR beta library was derived from three nested multiplex PCR rounds that employed slightly modified ARM-PCR. A C-beta reverse primer was combined with TRBV1-TRBV30 forward primers in the first two PCR rounds, and each round had around 11 cycles. TCRdb passed the multiplex PCR reads through MiXCR, listing each CDR3 protein once. The repertoire holds about 320,000 distinct CDR3 sequences, with more than 55% as singletons. Trimming left V 1 base short and J 4 bases short, with 11 bases between. The CDR3 extends over 14 amino acids. Germline values: CDR1 KGHSH, CDR2 LQKENI. The authors took blood RNA from unsorted whole blood and also extracted germline DNA. Approximately 4.2 milliliters of peripheral blood were drawn preoperatively.

V usage is TRBV18 and J usage is TRBJ2-7; possibly TRBD1 for D (6 bases). This TCR was sampled from a middle-aged man with primary liver carcinoma and hepatitis B virus infection. Material for sequencing was peripheral blood. DNA of the CDR3: TGTGCCAGCTCACCACTCAGCCAGGGGTACGAGCAGTACTTC. Translation: CASSPLSQGYEQYF.